Listed below are T cell receptor beta chains from one sample, sequenced in a study of identical twins. TCRdb ran MiXCR on the 5' RACE reads and lists one entry per CDR3 protein. The sample has 1.5 million to 2 million distinct CDR3 sequences, roughly 35% seen once. Material for sequencing was cord blood. The receptor set was obtained from a newborn girl in good health. CDR3s include the opening cysteine and the closing phenylalanine or tryptophan. Fields, in order: clone size, V gene, D gene, CDR3 protein. A D gene is named only where the DNA matches it firmly. Rows may omit the clone size; those that give it use once, few, many or a size class.

clone size: -; V gene: TRBV20-1; D gene: -; CDR3 protein: CSASERGSYGYTF
clone size: -; V gene: TRBV6-1; D gene: -; CDR3 protein: CASSEAAGLLNSPLHF
clone size: -; V gene: TRBV13; D gene: -; CDR3 protein: CASSVDSSSYNEQFF
clone size: -; V gene: TRBV6-5; D gene: -; CDR3 protein: CASRYKLTSTDTQYF
clone size: -; V gene: TRBV12-3/TRBV12-4; D gene: TRBD1; CDR3 protein: CASSGTGGYNSPLHF
clone size: -; V gene: TRBV4-2; D gene: TRBD2; CDR3 protein: CASSQVAGGPGDTQYF
clone size: few; V gene: TRBV20-1; D gene: -; CDR3 protein: CSARFPGTATYEQYF
clone size: -; V gene: TRBV5-1; D gene: -; CDR3 protein: CASSPGPFPGGTEAFF
clone size: -; V gene: TRBV5-1; D gene: -; CDR3 protein: CASSLRGPLTGELFF
clone size: few; V gene: TRBV20-1; D gene: -; CDR3 protein: CSARMDLPGANSPLHF
clone size: -; V gene: TRBV29-1; D gene: -; CDR3 protein: CSASRGGSNEQFF
clone size: few; V gene: TRBV20-1; D gene: -; CDR3 protein: CSARRGPRAGYTF
clone size: few; V gene: TRBV18; D gene: TRBD1; CDR3 protein: CASSPGQGAPNYGYTF
clone size: -; V gene: TRBV5-6; D gene: TRBD2; CDR3 protein: CASTKSSGRSTDTQYF
clone size: few; V gene: TRBV28; D gene: -; CDR3 protein: CASSLYRVNPLAKNIQYF